A single sample is the source of the 21 T cell receptor beta chains below, sequenced in a study of Graves' ophthalmopathy and Graves' hyperthyroidism. Transcripts of RNA were the source for amplifying TCR beta CDR3 regions. Second-round multiplex PCR came after a first-round RT-PCR that employed HTBI primers. Each CDR3 protein is one row after TCRdb ran MiXCR on the multiplex PCR reads. The sample contains hundreds of thousands of distinct CDR3 sequences, over 40% of which appear only once. Sequencing used peripheral blood. The receptors here all came from an adult man with Graves' ophthalmopathy.

The V call is TRBV7-9, the J call TRBJ1-1; D perhaps matches TRBD1 (5 bases). The CDR3 spans 14 residues. Germline V gives CDR1 SEHNR, CDR2 FQNEAQ (reference sequence). V gave up 6 bases and J gave up 5 bases, with 16 bases separating them. The CDR3 sequence: CASSAGGSRTEAFF. DNA for the CDR3: TGTGCCAGCAGTGCCGGGGGGAGTCGGACTGAAGCTTTCTTT.

This chain connects TRBV5-6 to TRBJ1-5; tentative D call: TRBD1 (6 bases). From germline, CDR1 is SGHDT and CDR2 YYEEEE. CDR3 size: 15 residues. Trimming removed 3 bases from V and 2 bases from J, with 12 bases in between. CDR3 in DNA: TGTGCCAGCAGCTCCAGGGGTATTGGCAATCAGCCCCAGCATTTT. Residues: CASSSRGIGNQPQHF.

This clonotype showed up just a few times. This chain's CDR3 is CASSSFRDRGLAGYEQYF. DNA for the CDR3: TGTGCCAGCAGCTCCTTCCGGGACAGGGGATTGGCCGGCTACGAGCAGTACTTC. This rearrangement joins TRBV5-4 to TRBJ2-7; 10 nucleotides align to TRBD1. The CDR3 length is 18 residues. V dropped 3 bases and J dropped 3; count of bases not matched to a gene: 15. Germline V gene lookup returns CDR1 SGHNT and CDR2 YYREEE (reference sequence).

Comment on this clonotype: The germline gene is not matched at one end of the junction; a read error may be the cause. This chain uses TRBV14 with TRBJ2-6; the D is unclear. Germline V gives CDR1 SGHDN, CDR2 FVKESK. This CDR3 comprises 10 residues. CDR3 loop: CASSQNAEAF. The CDR3 nucleotides read TGTGCCAGCAGCCAGAACGCTGAAGCTTTC.

The chain employs TRBV29-1 and TRBJ1-2; 7 bases map to TRBD1. The CDR3 consists of 12 residues. Per germline, CDR1 SQVTM and CDR2 ANQGSEA. V was clipped by 8 bases and J by 5 bases; unmatched bases: 8. The CDR3 DNA reads as TGCAGCTTGGCGCCCAGGGGGTATGGCTACACCTTC. Its translation is CSLAPRGYGYTF.

V gene TRBV6-5 combines with J gene TRBJ1-1; the match to TRBD1 covers 8 bases. The CDR3 runs to 14 residues. In germline, CDR1 is MNHEY, CDR2 SVGAGI. Trimming at V came to 7 bases and at J to 3 bases, leaving 7 bases not matched to a gene. CDR3 nucleotide sequence: TGTGCCAGCACCAAGACAGGGGTGTACACTGAAGCTTTCTTT. Translation gives CASTKTGVYTEAFF.

This clonotype came up many times. The gene calls are TRBV12-3 or TRBV12-4 and TRBJ2-7; 9 bases agree with TRBD2. The V and J ends lost 6 bases and 0 bases, in that order; junction bases with no gene match: 6. The CDR3 totals 15 residues. The CDR3 protein is CASSQTSGFSYEQYF. CDR3 bases: TGTGCCAGCAGCCAGACTAGCGGATTCTCCTACGAGCAGTACTTC.

V gene TRBV25-1 combines with J gene TRBJ1-3; D possibly corresponds to TRBD1 (5 bases). The CDR3 sequence is 15 residues long. Germline assignment: CDR1 MGHDK and CDR2 SYGVNS. V was clipped by 1 base and J by 7 bases, with 14 bases between them. CDR3 coding DNA: TGTGCCAGCAGTGAATCCGGGACCGTCCGGAACACCATATATTTT. It translates to CASSESGTVRNTIYF.

This clonotype came up a few times. The chain has TRBV7-9 and TRBJ2-1, with 12 bases identical to TRBD1. Germline-derived CDR1 and CDR2 are SEHNR and FQNEAQ (reference sequence). With 3 bases clipped from V and 6 bases from J, the junction kept 3 bases outside the gene matches. The CDR3 totals 15 residues. In DNA form, the CDR3 reads TGTGCCAGCAGCTTCCGGGACAGGGGGCTCAATGAGCAGTTCTTC. It codes for CASSFRDRGLNEQFF. The entire variable domain, with the rest obtained from reference TRBV7-9 and TRBJ2-1, is as follows: DTGVSQNPRHKITKRGQNVTFRCDPISEHNRLYWYRQTLGQGPEFLTYFQNEAQLEKSRLLSDRFSAERPKGSFSTLEIQRTEQGDSAMYLCASSFRDRGLNEQFFGPGTRLTVL.

The chain couples TRBV15 to TRBJ1-6; tentatively, D is TRBD1 (5 bases). Per the germline V gene, CDR1 is LNHNV and CDR2 is YYDKDF (reference sequence). The CDR3 is 14 amino acids. CDR3 in DNA: TGTGCTGCCCAGGACCGGACAAATAATTCACCCCTCCACTTT. This codes for CAAQDRTNNSPLHF.

At least ten counts were recorded for this clonotype. V and J are TRBV7-9 and TRBJ2-2, with D maybe TRBD1 (6 bases). This CDR3 region has 13 residues. Trimming removed 5 bases at V and 6 bases at J, with 10 bases between. Germline assignment: CDR1 SEHNR and CDR2 FQNEAQ (reference sequence). CDR3: CASSEQGAGELFF. CDR3 nucleotides: TGTGCCAGCAGCGAACAGGGAGCCGGGGAGCTGTTTTTT.

V gene TRBV25-1 combines with J gene TRBJ1-4; D is undetermined. V shed 1 base and J shed 4 bases, with 7 bases lying between them. The CDR3 covers 14 residues. The germline gives CDR1 MGHDK, CDR2 SYGVNS. DNA of the CDR3: TGTGCCAGCAGTGAATCCGAGGTTAATGAAAAACTGTTTTTT. Protein product: CASSESEVNEKLFF.

With regard to this clonotype: The junction and the germline gene differ at one end; a read error may be behind it. J is TRBJ1-1 and V is TRBV7-2; a possible D gene is TRBD1 (6 bases). Germline V gene lookup returns CDR1 SGHTA and CDR2 FQGNSA. This CDR3 region has 9 residues. The CDR3 sequence is CASSRRGDF. CDR3 nucleotide sequence: TGTGCCAGCAGTCGCAGGGGTGACTTT.

The CDR3 reads CASRERWGNQPQHF. For the CDR3, the DNA is TGTGCCAGCAGGGAAAGGTGGGGCAATCAGCCCCAGCATTTT. The J gene is TRBJ1-5, the V gene TRBV2; unclear D gene. The germline V gene has CDR1 SNHLY and CDR2 FYNNEI. CDR3 length equals 14 residues. The V end lost 6 bases, the J end lost 2 bases, and 11 bases lay between the germline ends. Complete variable domain (other parts from reference TRBV2 and TRBJ1-5): EPEVTQTPSHQVTQMGQEVILRCVPISNHLYFYWYRQILGQKVEFLVSFYNNEISEKSEIFDDQFSVERPDGSNFTLKIRSTKLEDSAMYFCASRERWGNQPQHFGDGTRLSIL.

The chain joins TRBV7-8 to TRBJ1-1; D is possibly TRBD1 (6 bases). Per the germline V gene, CDR1 is SGHVS and CDR2 is FQNEAQ. CDR3 length: 20 amino acids. Trimming took off 2 bases at V and 1 base at J, with 26 bases between the two ends. The DNA of the CDR3 is TGTGCCAGCAGCTTAACGCCTCTTTTTTTATGGGGGCGGGGGAACACTGAAGCTTTCTTT. Translating gives CASSLTPLFLWGRGNTEAFF.

This clonotype came up a few times. V and J are TRBV20-1 and TRBJ2-2; 8 bases match TRBD1. Germline V gene sequence: CDR1 DFQATT, CDR2 SNEGSKA (reference sequence). The CDR3 has 15 amino acids. The junction had 3 bases not matched to a gene; V was cut back by 0 bases and J by 3 bases. CDR3: CSARDTQGDTGELFF. For the CDR3, the DNA is TGCAGTGCTAGAGATACACAGGGGGACACCGGGGAGCTGTTTTTT.

This clonotype came up many times. The J gene is TRBJ2-7, the V gene TRBV29-1; 10 nucleotides match TRBD2. Losses at the gene ends were 6 bases for V and 2 bases for J; bases not matched to a gene: 7. The CDR3 has 14 amino acids. The V gene's germline CDR1 is SQVTM and CDR2 ANQGSEA. The CDR3 DNA sequence: TGCAGCGTGGCAGCGGGGGGGGGAACCTACGAGCAGTACTTC. Its protein is CSVAAGGGTYEQYF.

The chain is built from TRBV24-1 and TRBJ1-2; D uncertain. The CDR3 sequence is 15 residues long. Germline V gene data show CDR1 as KGHDR and CDR2 as SFDVKD. The V end was cut by 5 bases, the J end by 5 bases, with 17 bases between. The DNA of the CDR3 is TGTGCCACCAGTGCATCGGACGGGTTAGGATATGGCTACACCTTC. Translation gives CATSASDGLGYGYTF.

This chain uses TRBV29-1 with TRBJ2-3; a possible D gene is TRBD2 (5 bases). Germline lookup yields CDR1 SQVTM and CDR2 ANQGSEA. The CDR3 runs to 14 residues. The ends were cut back, 5 bases at V and 5 bases at J, with 17 bases in the middle. Here the CDR3 reads CSVLSWWEKDTQYF. In DNA, the CDR3 is TGCAGCGTTTTAAGCTGGTGGGAGAAAGATACGCAGTATTTT.

V usage is TRBV9 and J usage is TRBJ2-2; 8 positions match TRBD2. This CDR3 is 17 amino acids long. Germline assignment: CDR1 SGDLS and CDR2 YYNGEE. With 0 bases clipped from V and 2 bases from J, the junction kept 6 bases outside the gene matches. The CDR3 is CASSVGGGLGNTGELFF. The CDR3 nucleotides read TGTGCCAGCAGCGTAGGGGGGGGACTAGGAAACACCGGGGAGCTGTTTTTT. Full variable domain (remainder filled in from reference TRBV9 and TRBJ2-2): DSGVTQTPKHLITATGQRVTLRCSPRSGDLSVYWYQQSLDQGLQFLIQYYNGEERAKGNILERFSAQQFPDLHSELNLSSLELGDSALYFCASSVGGGLGNTGELFFGEGSRLTVL.

This clonotype was seen a handful of times. This chain uses TRBV5-1 with TRBJ1-4; tentatively, D is TRBD1 (5 bases). V was cut by 0 bases and J by 6 bases, with 15 bases left in between. The CDR3 covers 16 residues. Germline CDR1 is SGHRS and CDR2 is YFSETQ. The CDR3 DNA sequence: TGCGCCAGCAGCTTGGCCGGCTCTGGGGCGGATGAAAAACTGTTTTTT. It codes for CASSLAGSGADEKLFF.